Given below is one T cell receptor (beta chain) in context. Its antigen remains unidentified. The data were obtained in a study of CD8 T cells in Susac syndrome. Study-level information: Patients with Susac syndrome were therapy-naive, on corticosteroids, or on intravenous immunoglobulin alone at blood draw. General study findings and limits: As acknowledged by the study, its TCR sequencing and HLA analysis included a relatively small number of individuals.

Reverse transcription of about 0.45 to 1 ug RNA was performed with random hexamers. By means of immunoSEQ multiplex PCR, TCR beta CDR3 spanning 54 Vbeta and 13 Jbeta underwent amplification. A single record per CDR3 protein comes from TCRdb applying MiXCR to the immunoSEQ multiplex PCR reads. The repertoire has about 150,000 distinct CDR3 sequences, under 97% of them found once; the top ten carry roughly 0.08%. TCR beta sequencing was performed on blood CD8+ and CD4+ T cells. Germline CDR1 is MNHEY and CDR2 is SMNVEV (reference sequence). The CDR3 is 15 amino acids. Trimming stripped 5 bases from V and 1 base from J, with 15 bases between.

The sample was CD4+ T cells from PBMCs. The source is a human donor with Susac syndrome. The chain couples TRBV27 to TRBJ2-7; D remains unclear. This CDR3 reads CASSPKRPPSYEQYF. The DNA of the CDR3 is TGTGCCAGCAGTCCGAAGAGGCCCCCTTCCTACGAGCAGTACTTC.